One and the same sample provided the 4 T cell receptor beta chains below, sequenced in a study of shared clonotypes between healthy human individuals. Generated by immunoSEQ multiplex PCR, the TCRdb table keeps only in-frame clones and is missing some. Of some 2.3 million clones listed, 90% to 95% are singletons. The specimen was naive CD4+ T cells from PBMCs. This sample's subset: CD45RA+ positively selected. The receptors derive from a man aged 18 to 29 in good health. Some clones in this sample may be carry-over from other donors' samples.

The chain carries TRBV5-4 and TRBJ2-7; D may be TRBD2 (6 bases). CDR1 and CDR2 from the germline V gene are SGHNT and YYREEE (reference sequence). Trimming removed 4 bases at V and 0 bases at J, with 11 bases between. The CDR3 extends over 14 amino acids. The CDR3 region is CASSGDFSSYEQYF. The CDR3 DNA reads TGTGCCAGCAGCGGGGACTTTAGCTCCTACGAGCAGTACTTC. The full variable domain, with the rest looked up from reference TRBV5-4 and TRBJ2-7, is ETGVTQSPTHLIKTRGQQVTLRCSSQSGHNTVSWYQQALGQGPQFIFQYYREEENGRGNFPPRFSGLQFPNYSSELNVNALELDDSALYLCASSGDFSSYEQYFGPGTRLTVT.

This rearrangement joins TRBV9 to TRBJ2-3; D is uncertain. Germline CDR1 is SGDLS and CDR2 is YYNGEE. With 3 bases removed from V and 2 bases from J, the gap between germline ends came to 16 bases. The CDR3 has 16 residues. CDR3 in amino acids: CASSADPSNPTDTQYF. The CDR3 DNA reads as TGTGCCAGCAGCGCGGACCCAAGCAACCCCACAGATACGCAGTATTTT. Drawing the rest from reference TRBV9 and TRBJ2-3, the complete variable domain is DSGVTQTPKHLITATGQRVTLRCSPRSGDLSVYWYQQSLDQGLQFLIQYYNGEERAKGNILERFSAQQFPDLHSELNLSSLELGDSALYFCASSADPSNPTDTQYFGPGTRLTVL.

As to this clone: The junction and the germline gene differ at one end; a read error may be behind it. This chain's CDR3 is CASSFKVHRDNQLQHF. Written as DNA, the CDR3 is TGTGCCAGCAGTTTTAAGGTTCACAGGGACAATCAGCTCCAGCATTTT. The chain joins TRBV28 to TRBJ1-5; tentatively, D is TRBD1 (6 bases). Germline assignment: CDR1 MDHEN and CDR2 SYDVKM. The CDR3 runs 16 residues.

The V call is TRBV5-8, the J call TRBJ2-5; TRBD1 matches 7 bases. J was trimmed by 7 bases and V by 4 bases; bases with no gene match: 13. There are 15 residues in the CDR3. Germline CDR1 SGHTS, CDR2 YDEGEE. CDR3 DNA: TGTGCCAGCAGCCCGGGACAGAGGGGTGGTCGGACCCAGTACTTC. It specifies CASSPGQRGGRTQYF.